Sequencing of this TCR beta chain was carried out in a study of blood T cell repertoires in COVID-19. About the research overall: COVID-19 samples, acute and convalescent, were from the United States, Italy and Spain. T cells, B-cell-depleted T cells, or PBMCs supplied cDNA or gDNA.

The germline V gene encodes CDR1 MNHNS and CDR2 SASEGT. The CDR3 has 14 residues. The J segment lost 8 bases and the V segment lost 2 bases, leaving 6 bases of the junction unmatched. This clone was counted between two and nine times. In the authors' methods: Reference gene primer amplification yielded estimated nucleated cell counts. Produced via immunoSEQ multiplex PCR; TCRdb's table is partial and in-frame only. From that table come the V and J calls and clone size; the DNA was used to work out D and trimming. The repertoire holds about 10,000 clones, with 70% to 90% as singletons. The material sequenced was peripheral blood. This clonotype was obtained from a human donor in a cohort sampled during active COVID-19. The V call is TRBV6-1, the J call TRBJ2-7, with 10 bases identical to TRBD1. CDR3 sequence (DNA): TGTGCCAGCAGTGAACGAGGGACAGGGGTGCAGCAGTACTTC. This translates into CASSERGTGVQQYF.